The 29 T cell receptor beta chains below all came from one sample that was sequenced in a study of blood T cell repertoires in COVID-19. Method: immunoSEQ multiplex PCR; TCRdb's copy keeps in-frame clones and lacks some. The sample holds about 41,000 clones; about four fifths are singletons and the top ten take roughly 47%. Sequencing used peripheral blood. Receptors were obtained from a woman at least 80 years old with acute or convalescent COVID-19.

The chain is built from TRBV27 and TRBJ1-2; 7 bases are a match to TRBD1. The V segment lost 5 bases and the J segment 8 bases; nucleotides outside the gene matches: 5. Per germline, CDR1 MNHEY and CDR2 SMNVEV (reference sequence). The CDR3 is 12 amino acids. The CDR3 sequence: CASSPTGFGYTF. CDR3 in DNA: TGTGCCAGCAGTCCGACAGGGTTCGGCTACACCTTC.

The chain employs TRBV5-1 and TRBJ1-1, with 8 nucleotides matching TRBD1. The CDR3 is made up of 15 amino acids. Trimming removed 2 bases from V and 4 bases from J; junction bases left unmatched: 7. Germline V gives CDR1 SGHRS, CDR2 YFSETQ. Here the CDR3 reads CASSLGQGMGTEAFF. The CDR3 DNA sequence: TGCGCCAGCAGCTTAGGACAGGGTATGGGCACTGAAGCTTTCTTT.

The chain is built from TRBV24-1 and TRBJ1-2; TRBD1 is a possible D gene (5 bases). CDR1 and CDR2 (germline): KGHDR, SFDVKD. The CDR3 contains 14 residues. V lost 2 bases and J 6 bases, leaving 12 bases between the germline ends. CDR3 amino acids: CATSDSLETDGYTF. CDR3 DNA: TGTGCCACCAGTGATTCTTTAGAGACAGATGGCTACACCTTC.

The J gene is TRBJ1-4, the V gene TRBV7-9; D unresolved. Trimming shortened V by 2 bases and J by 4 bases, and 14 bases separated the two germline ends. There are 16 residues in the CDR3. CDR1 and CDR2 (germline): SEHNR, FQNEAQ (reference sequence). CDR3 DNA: TGTGCCAGCAGCTTACCCCTCCCGGGGAGTAATGAAAAACTGTTTTTT. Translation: CASSLPLPGSNEKLFF.

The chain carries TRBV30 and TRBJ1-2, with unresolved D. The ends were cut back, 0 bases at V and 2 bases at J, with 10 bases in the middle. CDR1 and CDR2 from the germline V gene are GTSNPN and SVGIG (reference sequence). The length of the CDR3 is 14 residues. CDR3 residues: CAWSVGGLNYGYTF. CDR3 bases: TGTGCCTGGAGTGTAGGAGGGCTCAACTATGGCTACACCTTC.

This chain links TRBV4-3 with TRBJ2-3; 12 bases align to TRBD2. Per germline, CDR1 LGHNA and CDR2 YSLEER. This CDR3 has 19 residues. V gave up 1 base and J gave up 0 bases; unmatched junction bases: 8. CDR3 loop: CASSQVTSGGFFSTDTQYF. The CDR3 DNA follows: TGCGCCAGCAGCCAAGTTACTAGCGGGGGGTTCTTTAGCACAGATACGCAGTATTTT.

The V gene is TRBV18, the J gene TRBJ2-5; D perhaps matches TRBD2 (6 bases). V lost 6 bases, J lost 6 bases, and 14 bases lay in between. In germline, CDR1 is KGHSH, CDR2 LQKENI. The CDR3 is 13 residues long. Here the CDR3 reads CASSPTSSKTQYF. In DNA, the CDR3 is TGTGCCAGCTCTCCGACTAGTTCCAAGACCCAGTACTTC.

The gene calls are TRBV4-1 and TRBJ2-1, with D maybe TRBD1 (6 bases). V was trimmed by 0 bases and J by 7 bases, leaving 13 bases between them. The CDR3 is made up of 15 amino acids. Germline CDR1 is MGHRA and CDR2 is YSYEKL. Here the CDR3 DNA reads TGCGCCAGCAGCCAAGATTTGGGGGCCTGGAATGAGCAGTTCTTC. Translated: CASSQDLGAWNEQFF.

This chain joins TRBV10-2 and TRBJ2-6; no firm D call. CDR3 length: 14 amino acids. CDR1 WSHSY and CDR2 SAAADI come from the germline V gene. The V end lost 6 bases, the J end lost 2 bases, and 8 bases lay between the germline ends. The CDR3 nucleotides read TGCGCCAGCAGAAGCTCAACTGGGGCCAACGTCCTGACTTTC. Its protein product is CASRSSTGANVLTF.

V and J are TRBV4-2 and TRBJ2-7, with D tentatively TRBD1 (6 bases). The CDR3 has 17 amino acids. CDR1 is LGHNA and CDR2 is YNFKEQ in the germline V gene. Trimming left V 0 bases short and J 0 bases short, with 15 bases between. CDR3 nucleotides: TGTGCCAGCAGCCAAGAAGGCCCGAGGACAGTCTCCTACGAGCAGTACTTC. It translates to CASSQEGPRTVSYEQYF.

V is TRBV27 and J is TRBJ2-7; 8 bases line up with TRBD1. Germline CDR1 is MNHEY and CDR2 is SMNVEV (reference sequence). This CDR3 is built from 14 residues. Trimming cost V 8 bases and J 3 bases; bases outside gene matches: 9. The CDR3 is CASARQGSNYEQYF. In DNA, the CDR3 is TGTGCCAGCGCACGACAGGGGAGTAACTACGAGCAGTACTTC.

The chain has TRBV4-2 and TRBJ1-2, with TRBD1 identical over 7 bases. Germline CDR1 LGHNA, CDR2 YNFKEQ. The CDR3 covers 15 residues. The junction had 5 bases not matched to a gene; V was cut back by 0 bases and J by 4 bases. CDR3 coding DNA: TGTGCCAGCAGCCAAGAAGGACAGGAGATCTATGGCTACACCTTC. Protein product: CASSQEGQEIYGYTF.

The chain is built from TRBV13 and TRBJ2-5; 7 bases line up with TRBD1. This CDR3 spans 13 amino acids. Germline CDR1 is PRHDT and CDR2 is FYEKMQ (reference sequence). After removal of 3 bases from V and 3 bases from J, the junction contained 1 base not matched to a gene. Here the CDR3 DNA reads TGTGCCAGCAGCTTTGACAGGGAAGAGACCCAGTACTTC. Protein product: CASSFDREETQYF.

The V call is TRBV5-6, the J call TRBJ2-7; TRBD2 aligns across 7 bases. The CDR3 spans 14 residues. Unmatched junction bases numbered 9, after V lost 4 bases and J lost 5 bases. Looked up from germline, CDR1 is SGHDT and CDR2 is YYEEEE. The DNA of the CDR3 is TGTGCCAGCAGCCCTCGGGTCGGGGGGAACGAGCAGTACTTC. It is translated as CASSPRVGGNEQYF. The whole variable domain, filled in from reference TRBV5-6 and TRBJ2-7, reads DAGVTQSPTHLIKTRGQQVTLRCSPKSGHDTVSWYQQALGQGPQFIFQYYEEEERQRGNFPDRFSGHQFPNYSSELNVNALLLGDSALYLCASSPRVGGNEQYFGPGTRLTVT.

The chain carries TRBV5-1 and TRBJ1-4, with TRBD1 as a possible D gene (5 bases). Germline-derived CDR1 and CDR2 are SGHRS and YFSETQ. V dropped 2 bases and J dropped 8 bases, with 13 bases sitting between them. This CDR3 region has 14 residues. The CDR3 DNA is TGCGCCAGCAGCTTCGGACGGGGGTCAGAAAAACTGTTTTTT. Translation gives CASSFGRGSEKLFF. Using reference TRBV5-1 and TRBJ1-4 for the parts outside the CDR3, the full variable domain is KAGVTQTPRYLIKTRGQQVTLSCSPISGHRSVSWYQQTPGQGLQFLFEYFSETQRNKGNFPGRFSGRQFSNSRSEMNVSTLELGDSALYLCASSFGRGSEKLFFGSGTQLSVL.

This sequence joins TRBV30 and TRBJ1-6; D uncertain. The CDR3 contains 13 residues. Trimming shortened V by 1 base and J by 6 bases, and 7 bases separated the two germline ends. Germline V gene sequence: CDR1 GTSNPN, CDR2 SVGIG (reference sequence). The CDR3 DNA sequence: TGTGCCTGGAGTGGCACAGCTAATTCACCCCTCCACTTT. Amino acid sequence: CAWSGTANSPLHF.

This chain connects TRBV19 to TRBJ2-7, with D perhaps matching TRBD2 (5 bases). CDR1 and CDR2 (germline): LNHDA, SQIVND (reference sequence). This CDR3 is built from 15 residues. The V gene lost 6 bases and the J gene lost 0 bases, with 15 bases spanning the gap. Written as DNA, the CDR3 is TGTGCCAGTAGCCTACTCCTAGGGAGCTCCTACGAGCAGTACTTC. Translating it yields CASSLLLGSSYEQYF.

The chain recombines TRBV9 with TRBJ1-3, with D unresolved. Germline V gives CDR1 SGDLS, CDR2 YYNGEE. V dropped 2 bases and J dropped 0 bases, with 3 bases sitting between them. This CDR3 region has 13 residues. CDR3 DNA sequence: TGTGCCAGCAGCGTGAGCTCTGGAAACACCATATATTTT. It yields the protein CASSVSSGNTIYF.

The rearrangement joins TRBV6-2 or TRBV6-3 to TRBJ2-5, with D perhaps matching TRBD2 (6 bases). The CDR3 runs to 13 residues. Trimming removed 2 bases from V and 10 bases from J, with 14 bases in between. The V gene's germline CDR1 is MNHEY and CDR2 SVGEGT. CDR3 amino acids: CASSYGRPGGQYF. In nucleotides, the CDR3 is TGTGCCAGCAGTTACGGTCGGCCCGGGGGCCAGTACTTC.

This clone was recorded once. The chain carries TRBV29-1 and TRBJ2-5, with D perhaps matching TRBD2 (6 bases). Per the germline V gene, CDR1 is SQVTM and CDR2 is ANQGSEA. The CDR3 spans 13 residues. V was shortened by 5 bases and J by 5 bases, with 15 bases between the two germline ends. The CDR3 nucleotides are TGCAGCGTTCGGAGGGGAAGAGTTGAGACCCAGTACTTC. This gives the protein CSVRRGRVETQYF.

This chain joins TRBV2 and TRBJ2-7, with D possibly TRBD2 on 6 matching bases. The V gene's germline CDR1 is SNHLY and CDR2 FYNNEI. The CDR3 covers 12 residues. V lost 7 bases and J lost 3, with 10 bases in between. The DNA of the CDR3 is TGTGCCAGCAACCCGGAGGGCTACGAGCAGTACTTC. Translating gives CASNPEGYEQYF.

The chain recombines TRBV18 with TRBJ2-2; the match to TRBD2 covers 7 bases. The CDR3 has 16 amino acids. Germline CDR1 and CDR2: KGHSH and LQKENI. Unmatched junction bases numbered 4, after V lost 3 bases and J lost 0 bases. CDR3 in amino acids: CASSPSGGSNTGELFF. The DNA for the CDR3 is TGTGCCAGCTCACCTTCGGGGGGATCGAACACCGGGGAGCTGTTTTTT.

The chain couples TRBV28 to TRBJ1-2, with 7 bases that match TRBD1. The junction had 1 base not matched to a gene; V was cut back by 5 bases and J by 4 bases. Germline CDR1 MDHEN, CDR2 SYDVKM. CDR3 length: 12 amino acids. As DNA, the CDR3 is TGTGCCAGCAGTGACAGGGTCTATGGCTACACCTTC. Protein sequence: CASSDRVYGYTF.

CDR3 in DNA: TGTGCCAGCAGGCGGCCGGGAAGAGAAGCGGATGGCTACACCTTC. It yields the protein CASRRPGREADGYTF. The genes are TRBV6-6 and TRBJ1-2; D gene ambiguous. This CDR3 comprises 15 residues. From germline, CDR1 is MNHNY and CDR2 SVGAGI (reference sequence). Trimming cost V 6 bases and J 6 bases, with 20 bases left between them.

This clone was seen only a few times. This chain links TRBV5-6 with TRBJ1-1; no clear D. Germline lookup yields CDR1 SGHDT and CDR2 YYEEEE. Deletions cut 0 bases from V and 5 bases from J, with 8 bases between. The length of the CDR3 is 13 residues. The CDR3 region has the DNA TGTGCCAGCAGCTTGGGCGGAGGGACTGAAGCTTTCTTT. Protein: CASSLGGGTEAFF.

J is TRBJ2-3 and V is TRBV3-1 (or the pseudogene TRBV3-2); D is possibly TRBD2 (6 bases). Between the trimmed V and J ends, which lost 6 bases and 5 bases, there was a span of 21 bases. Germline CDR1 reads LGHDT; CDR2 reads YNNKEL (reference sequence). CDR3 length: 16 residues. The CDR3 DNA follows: TGTGCCAGCAGTTTCGTCGGAGGGGCTGTTGGAGATACGCAGTATTTT. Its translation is CASSFVGGAVGDTQYF.

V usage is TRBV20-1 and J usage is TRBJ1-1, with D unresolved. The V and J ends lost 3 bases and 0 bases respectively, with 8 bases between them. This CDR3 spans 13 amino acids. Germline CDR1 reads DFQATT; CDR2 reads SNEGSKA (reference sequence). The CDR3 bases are TGCAGTGCTAGTCAACCAGTGAACACTGAAGCTTTCTTT. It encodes CSASQPVNTEAFF.

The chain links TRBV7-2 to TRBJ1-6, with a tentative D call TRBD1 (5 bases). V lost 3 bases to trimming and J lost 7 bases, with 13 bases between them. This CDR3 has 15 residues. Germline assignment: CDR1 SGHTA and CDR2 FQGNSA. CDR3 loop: CASSLTALGNSPLHF. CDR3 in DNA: TGTGCCAGCAGCTTGACAGCCTTGGGGAATTCACCCCTCCACTTT.

Here the CDR3 reads CASSYSRGGGLDEQFF. DNA of the CDR3: TGTGCCAGCAGTTACTCTAGAGGCGGGGGGTTAGATGAGCAGTTCTTC. V and J are TRBV6-2 or TRBV6-3 and TRBJ2-1, with 8 bases matching TRBD2. V was pared by 0 bases and J by 8 bases, with 9 bases of the junction left unmatched. Germline loops: CDR1 MNHEY, CDR2 SVGEGT. This CDR3 is 16 amino acids long.